The 32 T cell receptor beta chains below all came from one sample that was sequenced in a study of T cells in narcolepsy. Sequencing was performed with immunoSEQ multiplex PCR; in TCRdb, only in-frame clones are kept and a portion is missing. Altogether approximately 30,000 clones are present, approximately 84% being singletons, with the ten largest covering more than 1%. The sequencing sample was made of memory (CD45RA-) CD4+ T cells from blood. These receptors were obtained from a human donor in good health.

V gene TRBV7-9 combines with J gene TRBJ1-2; 9 nucleotides align to TRBD1. Germline CDR1 and CDR2: SEHNR and FQNEAQ (reference sequence). The CDR3 totals 15 residues. V dropped 0 bases and J dropped 6; count of bases not matched to a gene: 5. CDR3 DNA: TGTGCCAGCAGCTTAGCCCGCCGGACAGGGGATGGCTACACCTTC. This gives the protein CASSLARRTGDGYTF.

This clone was found a few times. Other DNA sequences within the sample encode an identical CDR3. J is TRBJ1-4 and V is TRBV5-1, with 10 bases fitting TRBD1. CDR1 and CDR2 from the germline V gene are SGHRS and YFSETQ. The J segment lost 5 bases and the V segment lost 0 bases, leaving 1 base of the junction unmatched. The CDR3 sequence is 15 residues long. CDR3 residues: CASSLAGQGNEKLFF. The CDR3, as DNA: TGCGCCAGCAGCTTGGCGGGACAGGGGAATGAAAAACTGTTTTTT.

V usage is TRBV19 and J usage is TRBJ2-3; possible D gene TRBD1, 6 bases. The CDR3 spans 14 residues. Germline CDR1 and CDR2: LNHDA and SQIVND (reference sequence). Trimming stripped 6 bases from V and 0 bases from J, with 10 bases between. CDR3 region: CASRDSASTDTQYF. The CDR3 DNA reads TGTGCCAGTAGGGACAGTGCTAGCACAGATACGCAGTATTTT.

A remark on this clone: In the same sample, other DNA sequences code for this CDR3. The chain combines TRBV7-2 with TRBJ2-7, with D unresolved. Germline V gene data show CDR1 as SGHTA and CDR2 as FQGNSA. The CDR3 consists of 12 residues. V was shortened by 5 bases and J by 0 bases, with 5 bases between the two germline ends. CDR3 sequence: CASSPSSYEQYF. In DNA, the CDR3 is TGTGCCAGCAGCCCGAGCTCCTACGAGCAGTACTTC.

The V and J genes are TRBV7-3 and TRBJ1-1; D unclear. Trimming pared 4 bases from V and 5 bases from J, leaving 8 bases between. Germline CDR1 SGHTA, CDR2 FQGTGA. CDR3 length: 12 amino acids. The CDR3 DNA reads as TGTGCCAGCAGCTCCTTCGGGACTGAAGCTTTCTTT. It translates to CASSSFGTEAFF.

In this sample, this clone turned up once. The J gene is TRBJ2-7, the V gene TRBV7-6; perhaps TRBD2 as D (6 bases). The V end was cut by 1 base, the J end by 5 bases, with 18 bases between. Germline CDR1 and CDR2: SGHVS and FNYEAQ. This CDR3 comprises 16 residues. CDR3 coding DNA: TGTGCCAGCAGCTTAGGCCCTGGGAGCGGAGGGGACGAGCAGTACTTC. The encoded protein is CASSLGPGSGGDEQYF.

This clone was picked up a small number of times. A read error may account for a junction end that differs from germline. Different DNA sequences within this sample yield the same CDR3. V is TRBV2 and J is TRBJ2-4; D remains ambiguous. Germline V gives CDR1 SNHLY, CDR2 FYNNEI. CDR3 length equals 14 residues. The CDR3 sequence is CASSEVRAKNIQYF. CDR3 bases: TGCGCCAGCAGTGAGGTACGGGCCAAAAACATTCAGTACTTC.

The chain carries TRBV5-1 and TRBJ2-3; TRBD1 matches 7 bases. Germline assignment: CDR1 SGHRS and CDR2 YFSETQ. Trimming took 4 bases from V and 2 from J; bases not matched to a gene: 4. The CDR3 has 14 amino acids. CDR3 DNA: TGCGCCAGCAGCCGGGACAGACTCACAGATACGCAGTATTTT. Translated, it gives CASSRDRLTDTQYF.

The genes are TRBV2 and TRBJ2-5; D perhaps matches TRBD2 (5 bases). The V end was cut by 0 bases, the J end by 5 bases, with 22 bases between. CDR1 and CDR2 (germline): SNHLY, FYNNEI. The CDR3 has 18 amino acids. The CDR3 region has the DNA TGTGCCAGCAGTGAAGCGCTTCTCAAAGTCGGGGTAGGCGAGACCCAGTACTTC. Amino acids: CASSEALLKVGVGETQYF.

In the case of this clone: At one end the junction does not follow the germline gene, possibly because of a read error. The chain combines TRBV6-5 with TRBJ1-6; TRBD1 agrees at 10 bases. This CDR3 contains 14 residues. Germline V gene lookup returns CDR1 MNHEY and CDR2 SVGAGI. The CDR3 spells CAISEGTGEGPLHF. CDR3 DNA: TGTGCCATCAGTGAAGGGACAGGGGAAGGGCCCCTCCACTTT.

The V call is TRBV7-3, the J call TRBJ2-1, with D perhaps TRBD2 (6 bases). Trimming left V 1 base short and J 12 bases short, with 13 bases between. The CDR3 contains 13 residues. The germline gives CDR1 SGHTA, CDR2 FQGTGA. CDR3 DNA: TGTGCCAGCAGCTTAAGAGGAGGGCGGCGGCAGTTCTTC. This gives the protein CASSLRGGRRQFF.

The gene calls are TRBV7-3 and TRBJ2-1; 13 positions agree with TRBD2. This CDR3 is 15 amino acids long. The germline V gene has CDR1 SGHTA and CDR2 FQGTGA. V shed 6 bases, J shed 8 bases, and the junction held 7 bases outside the gene matches. The CDR3: CASRRTSGSIDEQFF. Written as DNA, the CDR3 is TGTGCCAGCAGGAGGACTAGCGGGAGTATTGATGAGCAGTTCTTC.

This rearrangement joins TRBV6-5 to TRBJ2-1, with D perhaps assigned TRBD1 or TRBD2 (5 bases each). The germline gives CDR1 MNHEY, CDR2 SVGAGI. The ends were cut back, 8 bases at V and 8 bases at J, with 22 bases in the middle. This CDR3 is 15 amino acids long. CDR3 DNA: TGTGCCAGCCGGAAGTATGAGGGGAAGATCGATGAGCAGTTCTTC. It specifies CASRKYEGKIDEQFF.

The chain recombines TRBV5-1 with TRBJ2-1; D not certain. V was shortened by 3 bases and J by 7 bases, with 11 bases between the two germline ends. The CDR3 length is 13 residues. CDR1 and CDR2 (germline): SGHRS, YFSETQ. CDR3 sequence reads: CASSSGVENEQFF. CDR3 nucleotides: TGCGCCAGCAGCTCGGGCGTGGAGAATGAGCAGTTCTTC.

The chain uses TRBV5-6 and TRBJ1-2, with 8 bases identical to TRBD1. The V and J ends lost 2 bases and 6 bases, in that order; junction bases with no gene match: 12. CDR1 is SGHDT and CDR2 is YYEEEE in the germline V gene. This CDR3 comprises 16 residues. CDR3 protein: CASSFLPPGGADGYTF. DNA for the CDR3: TGTGCCAGCAGCTTCCTCCCCCCAGGGGGCGCGGATGGCTACACCTTC.

This clone was picked up a small number of times. The CDR3 loop is CASSPRGQGTYEQYF. CDR3 in DNA: TGTGCCAGCAGCCCCAGGGGACAGGGAACCTACGAGCAGTACTTC. V is TRBV7-8 and J is TRBJ2-7, with TRBD1 matching over 9 bases. CDR3 size: 15 residues. The junction had 7 bases not matched to a gene; V was cut back by 5 bases and J by 2 bases. CDR1 and CDR2 from the germline V gene are SGHVS and FQNEAQ.

The chain is built from TRBV19 and TRBJ2-7, with TRBD1 matching 11 bases. V lost 5 bases and J lost 2; bases outside the gene matches: 5. From germline, CDR1 is LNHDA and CDR2 SQIVND (reference sequence). The CDR3 loop spans 15 amino acids. CDR3 in DNA: TGTGCCAGTAGTTCCCGGGACAGGGGGGCCTACGAGCAGTACTTC. Translated: CASSSRDRGAYEQYF.

The chain recombines TRBV5-1 with TRBJ1-3; D perhaps matches TRBD1 (5 bases). With 4 bases removed from V and 3 bases from J, the gap between germline ends came to 8 bases. The CDR3 runs 13 residues. Germline CDR1 is SGHRS and CDR2 is YFSETQ. CDR3 DNA sequence: TGCGCCAGCAGCCCGGGACGTGGAAACACCATATATTTT. Its protein is CASSPGRGNTIYF.

J is TRBJ2-5 and V is TRBV7-9; 8 nucleotides agree with TRBD1. Matching the DNA end better, TRBJ2-7 makes the J call doubtful. Per germline, CDR1 SEHNR and CDR2 FQNEAQ (reference sequence). The CDR3 is 15 amino acids. CDR3 in amino acids: CASSPRTGSSYEQYF. CDR3 coding DNA: TGTGCCAGCAGCCCCCGGACAGGGTCTTCCTACGAGCAGTACTTC.

The rearrangement uses TRBV7-3 and TRBJ2-7; 8 nucleotides match TRBD2. Germline CDR1 is SGHTA and CDR2 is FQGTGA. The length of the CDR3 is 16 residues. The ends lost 2 bases at V and 2 bases at J; junction bases unmatched: 8. CDR3 coding DNA: TGTGCCAGCAGCTTAGGCGGGGGGAGGTCACCCTACGAGCAGTACTTC. It yields the protein CASSLGGGRSPYEQYF.

This clone was found a few times. The rearrangement joins TRBV19 to TRBJ1-1, with D uncertain. The CDR3 runs to 11 residues. Germline loops: CDR1 LNHDA, CDR2 SQIVND (reference sequence). Trimming left V 1 base short and J 4 bases short, with 1 base between. Here the CDR3 DNA reads TGTGCCAGTAGTATAGCCACTGAAGCTTTCTTT. Protein product: CASSIATEAFF.

The chain links TRBV5-6 to TRBJ2-2; 9 bases fit TRBD2. The CDR3 covers 16 residues. Germline V gene lookup returns CDR1 SGHDT and CDR2 YYEEEE. The V and J ends lost 4 bases and 5 bases, in that order; junction bases with no gene match: 9. DNA of the CDR3: TGTGCCAGCAGCAGAAGACTAGCGGTTGGTACCGGGGAGCTGTTTTTT. This gives the protein CASSRRLAVGTGELFF.

The V gene is TRBV7-2, the J gene TRBJ2-6; either TRBD1 or TRBD2 may supply D (6 bases each). Germline CDR1 and CDR2: SGHTA and FQGNSA. Trimming left V 4 bases short and J 1 base short, with 14 bases between. The CDR3 totals 17 residues. The CDR3: CASSSGGGRSGANVLTF. The DNA of the CDR3 is TGTGCCAGCAGCTCCGGTGGGGGGCGGTCTGGGGCCAACGTCCTGACTTTC.

The chain has TRBV5-1 and TRBJ1-1; D gene uncertain. Trimming shortened V by 0 bases and J by 1 base, and 7 bases separated the two germline ends. The germline V gene has CDR1 SGHRS and CDR2 YFSETQ. The CDR3 covers 14 residues. The CDR3 is CASSLGLPNTEAFF. CDR3 DNA: TGCGCCAGCAGCTTGGGACTTCCGAACACTGAAGCTTTCTTT. The full variable domain, rest sourced from reference TRBV5-1 and TRBJ1-1, is KAGVTQTPRYLIKTRGQQVTLSCSPISGHRSVSWYQQTPGQGLQFLFEYFSETQRNKGNFPGRFSGRQFSNSRSEMNVSTLELGDSALYLCASSLGLPNTEAFFGQGTRLTVV.

The rearrangement uses TRBV10-3 and TRBJ2-3; D is ambiguous. The V gene's germline CDR1 is ENHRY and CDR2 SYGVKD. This CDR3 comprises 11 residues. V dropped 3 bases and J dropped 6 bases, with 4 bases sitting between them. This CDR3 reads CAISDRDTQYF. CDR3 sequence (DNA): TGTGCCATCAGTGATCGGGATACGCAGTATTTT.

The genes are TRBV7-6 and TRBJ2-5, with D perhaps TRBD2 (6 bases). Germline V gene data show CDR1 as SGHVS and CDR2 as FNYEAQ. The CDR3 consists of 14 residues. Trimming left V 2 bases short and J 5 bases short, with 12 bases between. CDR3 in amino acids: CASSLFSRDETQYF. In DNA form, the CDR3 reads TGTGCCAGCAGCTTATTTTCGCGGGACGAGACCCAGTACTTC.

The count of this clone is one. The chain employs TRBV5-1 and TRBJ2-5; possibly TRBD1 for D (5 bases). With 6 bases removed from V and 1 base from J, the gap between germline ends came to 10 bases. Germline V CDR1 and CDR2: SGHRS, YFSETQ. The CDR3 is 13 residues long. CDR3: CASTRTPQETQYF. The CDR3 region has the DNA TGCGCCAGCACAAGGACACCCCAAGAGACCCAGTACTTC.

CDR3 residues: CAWSSTGAGLPQHF. The CDR3 DNA reads as TGTGCCTGGAGTTCGACAGGGGCCGGGCTGCCCCAGCATTTT. The V gene is TRBV30, the J gene TRBJ1-5, with 8 positions matching TRBD1. Germline CDR1 is GTSNPN and CDR2 is SVGIG (reference sequence). The CDR3 loop spans 14 amino acids. J gave up 9 bases and V 2 bases, and 9 bases lay outside the gene matches.

The genes are TRBV27 and TRBJ1-5; 10 bases fit TRBD1. The V and J ends lost 4 bases and 6 bases, in that order; junction bases with no gene match: 3. CDR1 and CDR2 (germline): MNHEY, SMNVEV (reference sequence). This CDR3 contains 14 residues. CDR3 sequence reads: CASSSGTGVQPQHF. For the CDR3, the DNA is TGTGCCAGCAGTTCTGGGACAGGGGTTCAGCCCCAGCATTTT.

The V call is TRBV5-8, the J call TRBJ2-5; perhaps TRBD1 as D (5 bases). This CDR3 contains 16 residues. Deletions cut 0 bases from V and 9 bases from J, with 21 bases between. Germline V gene lookup returns CDR1 SGHTS and CDR2 YDEGEE. The CDR3 loop is CASSLGFDPKEGAQYF. The CDR3 DNA reads TGTGCCAGCAGCTTGGGGTTCGACCCCAAGGAAGGGGCCCAGTACTTC.

The chain links TRBV7-9 to TRBJ1-6; TRBD1 might be the D (5 bases). This CDR3 has 17 residues. The V end was cut by 6 bases, the J end by 0 bases, with 15 bases between. Germline lookup yields CDR1 SEHNR and CDR2 FQNEAQ (reference sequence). The DNA for the CDR3 is TGTGCCAGCAGACGACAGACTTCGAGCTCCTATAATTCACCCCTCCACTTT. The encoded protein is CASRRQTSSSYNSPLHF.

The chain is built from TRBV9 and TRBJ2-1, with D possibly matching TRBD1 (6 bases). CDR1 SGDLS and CDR2 YYNGEE come from the germline V gene. V was shortened by 0 bases and J by 8 bases, with 15 bases between the two germline ends. This CDR3 spans 15 amino acids. CDR3 region: CASSVEGRGWDEQFF. The CDR3 nucleotides are TGTGCCAGCAGCGTAGAGGGCAGGGGCTGGGATGAGCAGTTCTTC.